This T cell receptor (beta chain) was profiled in a study of response to subunit inactivated influenza vaccine. This clonotype has just a few counts. MiXCR, applied by TCRdb to the RT-PCR reads, yields one record per CDR3 protein. The table shows some 190,000 distinct CDR3 sequences, with about an eighth occurring only once. This CDR3 is built from 13 residues. The ends were cut back, 1 base at V and 7 bases at J, with 8 bases in the middle. Germline V gene sequence: CDR1 LGHNA, CDR2 YSLEER. The chain carries TRBV4-3 and TRBJ1-5; D is undetermined. Sequencing used CD8+ T cells sorted from PBMCs, obtained 5 days after vaccination. This receptor was taken from a man in his forties or fifties who received an inactivated influenza vaccine. The CDR3 DNA reads as TGCGCCAGCAGCCAAGGGGGTTCCCAGCCCCAGCATTTT. Translation gives CASSQGGSQPQHF.